This is a list of T cell receptor beta chains from one sample in a study of blood T cell repertoires in COVID-19. Profiled with immunoSEQ multiplex PCR; TCRdb holds only in-frame clones, not every one. The repertoire consists of 40,000 to 50,000 clones, with more than 70% occurring once and the leading ten covering around 4.6%. The specimen was peripheral blood. These receptors originate from a human donor in a cohort sampled during active COVID-19. Both conserved end residues are part of each CDR3. Fields, in order: J gene, V gene, clone size, D gene, CDR3 protein, CDR3 DNA. The D gene is left open where the match is weak. Size values are once, few and many counts, or a class for expanded clones, and some rows have none.

TRBJ2-3 TRBV6-1 - TRBD2 CASSEAPSGSDTQYF TGTGCCAGCAGTGAAGCCCCTAGCGGGTCAGATACGCAGTATTTT
TRBJ2-1 TRBV9 - TRBD1 CASSVTGSSYNEQFF TGTGCCAGCAGCGTGACAGGGAGCTCCTACAATGAGCAGTTCTTC
TRBJ2-7 TRBV13 once - CASSTSRGQFYEQYF TGTGCCAGCAGCACCTCCCGCGGACAGTTCTACGAGCAGTACTTC
TRBJ2-7 TRBV29-1 - TRBD2 CSVNPGLGNYEQYF TGCAGCGTCAACCCGGGACTAGGAAACTACGAGCAGTACTTC
TRBJ2-7 TRBV7-2 - TRBD1 CASSLVGTAYEQYF TGTGCCAGCAGCTTAGTTGGGACAGCTTACGAGCAGTACTTC
TRBJ2-5 TRBV6-1 - - CASSELALATQYF TGTGCCAGCAGTGAATTGGCTTTGGCGACCCAGTACTTC
TRBJ1-3 TRBV19 - - CASSIGGGNTIYF TGTGCCAGTAGTATCGGTGGTGGAAACACCATATATTTT
TRBJ1-1 TRBV9 - TRBD1 CASSVGDRGYNEAFF TGTGCCAGCAGCGTAGGCGACAGGGGCTACAATGAAGCTTTCTTT
TRBJ1-4 TRBV7-9 - TRBD1 CASNVNRGGEKLFF TGTGCCAGCAACGTTAACAGGGGTGGGGAAAAACTGTTTTTT
TRBJ2-7 TRBV19 few TRBD2 CASSLGTSWSEQYF TGTGCCAGTAGCCTAGGGACTAGTTGGTCCGAGCAGTACTTC
TRBJ1-5 TRBV7-6 - - CASSPQFGLHGQPQHF TGTGCCAGCAGCCCACAATTTGGGCTTCACGGCCAGCCCCAGCATTTT
TRBJ2-7 TRBV7-9 - - CASSFVGHYYEQYF TGTGCCAGCAGCTTTGTGGGACACTACTACGAGCAGTACTTC
TRBJ1-1 TRBV28 - - CASSETSGLRLDTEAFF TGTGCCAGCAGCGAAACCTCGGGACTACGATTGGACACTGAAGCTTTCTTT
TRBJ2-1 TRBV18 - - CASSTSNEQFF TGTGCCAGCTCAACAAGCAATGAGCAGTTCTTC
TRBJ2-1 TRBV7-2 few TRBD2 CASSPGLAGNEQFF TGTGCCAGCAGCCCGGGACTAGCGGGCAATGAGCAGTTCTTC
TRBJ2-7 TRBV28 - TRBD1 CASSPDRGYEQYF TGTGCCAGCAGTCCAGACAGGGGCTACGAGCAGTACTTC
TRBJ1-3 TRBV28 once TRBD1 CASSLALQGVSGNTIYF TGTGCCAGCAGTTTGGCCTTACAGGGGGTCTCTGGAAACACCATATATTTT
TRBJ2-7 TRBV10-2 - - CASREEYTAAYEQYF TGCGCCAGCAGGGAGGAATACACAGCAGCCTACGAGCAGTACTTC